What follows are 16 T cell receptor beta chains derived from one specimen sequenced in a study of T cell responses to AZD1222 COVID-19 vaccine. Profiled with immunoSEQ multiplex PCR; TCRdb holds only in-frame clones, not every one. The table includes about 140,000 clones, over 75% detected once. The sample was peripheral blood, taken on day 0 of AZD1222 vaccination. The receptors stem from an adult in good health.

The chain recombines TRBV19 with TRBJ2-4; TRBD2 matches 12 bases. The CDR3 sequence is 15 residues long. The V gene end was trimmed by 4 bases and the J gene end by 6 bases; junction bases not matched to a gene: 4. The V gene's germline CDR1 is LNHDA and CDR2 SQIVND (reference sequence). The CDR3 loop is CASSKTSGSGNIQYF. As DNA, the CDR3 is TGTGCCAGTAGTAAGACTAGCGGGAGTGGAAACATTCAGTACTTC.

The V and J genes are TRBV2 and TRBJ2-3; no definite D call. Trimming removed 4 bases from V and 4 bases from J, with 6 bases in between. Germline CDR1 is SNHLY and CDR2 is FYNNEI. This CDR3 comprises 12 residues. For the CDR3, the DNA is TGTGCCAGCAGTGCCGGCCCAGATACGCAGTATTTT. This translates into CASSAGPDTQYF.

The chain uses TRBV12-5 and TRBJ2-5; no definite D call. Trimming left V 2 bases short and J 5 bases short, with 3 bases between. The CDR3 extends over 11 amino acids. In germline, CDR1 is LGHNT, CDR2 FRNRAP. The CDR3 loop is CASGLIETQYF. The CDR3 DNA is TGTGCTAGTGGTTTGATCGAGACCCAGTACTTC. Full variable domain (rest looked up from reference TRBV12-5 and TRBJ2-5): DARVTQTPRHKVTEMGQEVTMRCQPILGHNTVFWYRQTMMQGLELLAYFRNRAPLDDSGMPKDRFSAEMPDATLATLKIQPSEPRDSAVYFCASGLIETQYFGPGTRLLVL.

The gene calls are TRBV5-1 and TRBJ2-1, with 8 bases fitting TRBD1. With V trimmed by 3 bases and J by 8 bases, 7 bases remained unmatched. Per germline, CDR1 SGHRS and CDR2 YFSETQ. The CDR3 sequence is 14 residues long. CDR3 sequence reads: CASSSRQGKDEQFF. In DNA form, the CDR3 reads TGCGCCAGCAGCTCCAGACAGGGGAAGGATGAGCAGTTCTTC.

The J gene is TRBJ2-1, the V gene TRBV11-3, with D perhaps matching TRBD1 or TRBD2 (6 bases each). The CDR3 is 15 amino acids. V shed 4 bases and J shed 1 base, with 11 bases lying between them. Germline-derived CDR1 and CDR2 are SGHNT and YENEEA. DNA for the CDR3: TGTGCCAGCAGCTCGACGGGGGCTTCCTACAATGAGCAGTTCTTC. Translated: CASSSTGASYNEQFF.

The rearrangement joins TRBV15 to TRBJ2-1, with 8 bases identical to TRBD1. CDR1 LNHNV and CDR2 YYDKDF come from the germline V gene (reference sequence). The V and J ends lost 5 bases and 2 bases, in that order; junction bases with no gene match: 5. The CDR3 spans 15 residues. CDR3 region: CATSGGQAAYNEQFF. CDR3 nucleotides: TGTGCCACCAGCGGGGGACAGGCAGCCTACAATGAGCAGTTCTTC.

The genes are TRBV6-5 and TRBJ2-7, with TRBD2 matching over 9 bases. Losses at the gene ends were 6 bases for V and 0 bases for J; bases not matched to a gene: 6. CDR1 MNHEY and CDR2 SVGAGI come from the germline V gene. This CDR3 has 15 amino acids. CDR3 nucleotides: TGTGCCAGCAGGAAGCGGGAGGATATCTCCTACGAGCAGTACTTC. The encoded protein is CASRKREDISYEQYF.

The rearrangement uses TRBV5-6 and TRBJ1-2; D remains ambiguous. The CDR3 sequence is 16 residues long. Germline V lookup: CDR1 SGHDT, CDR2 YYEEEE. The ends were cut back, 6 bases at V and 4 bases at J, with 22 bases in the middle. The CDR3 DNA reads as TGTGCCAGCAACCCTGTGGCGGCACCGAGGTTCTATGGCTACACCTTC. It codes for CASNPVAAPRFYGYTF.

The genes are TRBV7-3 and TRBJ2-1; 14 positions match TRBD2. J gave up 8 bases and V 1 base, and 7 bases lay outside the gene matches. The germline V gene encodes CDR1 SGHTA and CDR2 FQGTGA. This CDR3 has 17 amino acids. The CDR3 DNA sequence: TGTGCCAGCAGCTTAATGAGGCCGGGACTAGCGGGAGATGAGCAGTTCTTC. As protein: CASSLMRPGLAGDEQFF.

About this clone: Mismatch with germline at one junction end may stem from a read error. This chain joins TRBV7-7 and TRBJ1-4; D is undetermined. Germline CDR1 SSHAT, CDR2 FNYEAQ (reference sequence). The CDR3 sequence is 13 residues long. The CDR3 reads CASSPRRNEKLFF. CDR3 bases: TGTGCTAGCAGCCCGCGAAGGAATGAAAAACTGTTTTTT.

The gene calls are TRBV15 and TRBJ2-2, with D possibly matching TRBD2 (6 bases). V was pared by 9 bases and J by 0 bases, with 17 bases between. This CDR3 is 16 amino acids long. Germline assignment: CDR1 LNHNV and CDR2 YYDKDF (reference sequence). In DNA, the CDR3 is TGTGCCACGAGCTTCGGACTAACAACGAACACCGGGGAGCTGTTTTTT. Encoded protein: CATSFGLTTNTGELFF.

This clone was detected once. The rearrangement joins TRBV2 to TRBJ2-1; D unclear. Between the trimmed V and J ends, which lost 0 bases and 0 bases, there was a span of 12 bases. The CDR3 runs 17 residues. Germline-derived CDR1 and CDR2 are SNHLY and FYNNEI. The CDR3 sequence is CASSEALTLSSYNEQFF. In DNA, the CDR3 is TGTGCCAGCAGTGAAGCGCTAACACTCAGCTCCTACAATGAGCAGTTCTTC.

This chain links TRBV7-6 with TRBJ2-5; TRBD2 aligns across 12 bases. J was trimmed by 2 bases and V by 4 bases; bases with no gene match: 8. Germline V CDR1 and CDR2: SGHVS, FNYEAQ. This CDR3 has 17 amino acids. The CDR3 coding sequence is TGTGCCAGCAGCTCCCCGTGGACTAGCGGGAATCAAGAGACCCAGTACTTC. Amino acid sequence: CASSSPWTSGNQETQYF.

A single count supports this clone. This chain links TRBV5-1 with TRBJ1-2; D possibly corresponds to TRBD1 (5 bases). The ends were cut back, 0 bases at V and 2 bases at J, with 17 bases in the middle. The CDR3 extends over 17 amino acids. Per the germline V gene, CDR1 is SGHRS and CDR2 is YFSETQ. CDR3 in amino acids: CASSLGQGGGSNYGYTF. In nucleotides, the CDR3 is TGCGCCAGCAGCTTGGGGCAGGGAGGAGGTTCCAACTATGGCTACACCTTC.

The chain employs TRBV15 and TRBJ2-5; 11 bases align to TRBD1. The CDR3 spans 16 residues. V lost 1 base and J lost 3; bases outside the gene matches: 4. Germline lookup yields CDR1 LNHNV and CDR2 YYDKDF (reference sequence). CDR3 DNA: TGTGCCACCAGCAGAGTAGGGACAGGGGGAAAAGAGACCCAGTACTTC. It codes for CATSRVGTGGKETQYF. The whole variable domain, filled in from reference TRBV15 and TRBJ2-5, reads DAMVIQNPRYQVTQFGKPVTLSCSQTLNHNVMYWYQQKSSQAPKLLFHYYDKDFNNEADTPDNFQSRRPNTSFCFLDIRSPGLGDTAMYLCATSRVGTGGKETQYFGPGTRLLVL.

The chain joins TRBV27 to TRBJ1-2; TRBD1 might be the D (5 bases). The CDR3 length is 13 residues. V was shortened by 5 bases and J by 4 bases, with 11 bases between the two germline ends. Germline values: CDR1 MNHEY, CDR2 SMNVEV (reference sequence). The CDR3 loop reads CASSKRQTYGYTF. The DNA of the CDR3 is TGTGCCAGCAGTAAACGACAGACCTATGGCTACACCTTC.